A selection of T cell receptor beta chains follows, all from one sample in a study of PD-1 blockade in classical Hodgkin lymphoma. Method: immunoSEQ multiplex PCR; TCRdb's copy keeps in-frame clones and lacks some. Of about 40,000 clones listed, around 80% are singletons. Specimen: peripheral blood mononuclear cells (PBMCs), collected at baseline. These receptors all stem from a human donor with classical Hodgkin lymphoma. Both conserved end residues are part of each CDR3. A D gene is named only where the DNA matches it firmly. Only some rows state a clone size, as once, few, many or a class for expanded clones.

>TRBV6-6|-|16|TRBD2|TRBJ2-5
TGTGCCAGCAGGGACTCTAGCGGCGTATCTCTAGAGACCCAGTACTTC
CASRDSSGVSLETQYF
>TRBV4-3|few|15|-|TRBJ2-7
TGCGCCAGCAGCCAAGATCGGGACGGGTCCTACGAGCAGTACTTC
CASSQDRDGSYEQYF
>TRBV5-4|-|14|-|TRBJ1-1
TGTGCCAGCAGCTTGGCCGGGAGGTACACTGAAGCTTTCTTT
CASSLAGRYTEAFF
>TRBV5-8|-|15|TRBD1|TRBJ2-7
TGTGCCAGCAGCTTGGGGGGACAGGGCTGGGACGAGCAGTACTTC
CASSLGGQGWDEQYF
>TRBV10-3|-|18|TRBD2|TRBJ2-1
TGTGCCATCAGTGAGTCGATCGGCGGCGGGGGCTCCTACAATGAGCAGTTCTTC
CAISESIGGGGSYNEQFF
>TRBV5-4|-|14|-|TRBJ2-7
TGTGCCAGCAGCTTGGAAGGGAGCTCCTACGAGCAGTACTTC
CASSLEGSSYEQYF
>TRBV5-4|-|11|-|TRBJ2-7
TGTGCCGTGGGGGGCTCCTACGAGCAGTACTTC
CAVGGSYEQYF
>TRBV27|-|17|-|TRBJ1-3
TGTGCCAGCAGTTTATTTGGACCGGAGGGATCGGGAAACACCATATATTTT
CASSLFGPEGSGNTIYF
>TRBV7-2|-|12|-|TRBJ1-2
TGTGCCAGCGGGCCGTCCCTCGGTGGCTACACCTTC
CASGPSLGGYTF
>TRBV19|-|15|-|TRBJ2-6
TGTGCCAGTAGTGCGACAGGTTCTGGGGCCAACGTCCTGACTTTC
CASSATGSGANVLTF
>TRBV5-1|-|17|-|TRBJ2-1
TGCGCCAGCAGCTTACAGAAAGGGACCCCCTCCTACAATGAGCAGTTCTTC
CASSLQKGTPSYNEQFF
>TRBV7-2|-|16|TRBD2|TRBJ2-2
TGTGCCAGCAGCCCCCATGGGAGGGAGTGGACCGGGGAGCTGTTTTTT
CASSPHGREWTGELFF
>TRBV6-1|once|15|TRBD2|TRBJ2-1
TGTGCCAGCAGTCCAAAGGCGGGGGGCGCGGATGAGCAGTTCTTC
CASSPKAGGADEQFF
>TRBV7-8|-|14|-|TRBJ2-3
TGTGCCAGCAGCTTCGGACTGATCACAGATACGCAGTATTTT
CASSFGLITDTQYF
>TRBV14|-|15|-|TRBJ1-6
TGTGCCAGCAGCCAAGATCGGGACTCAAATTCACCCCTCCACTTT
CASSQDRDSNSPLHF
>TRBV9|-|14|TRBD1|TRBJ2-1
TGTGCCAGCACCTCGACAGGGGGGCACAATGAGCAGTTCTTC
CASTSTGGHNEQFF
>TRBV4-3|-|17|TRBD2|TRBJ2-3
TGCGCCAGCAGCCCCCTCTCGGGGGGATTTAGCACAGATACGCAGTATTTT
CASSPLSGGFSTDTQYF
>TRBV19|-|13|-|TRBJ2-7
TGTGCCAGTACCAAAGACGGAAACTACGAGCAGTACTTC
CASTKDGNYEQYF
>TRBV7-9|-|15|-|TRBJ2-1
TGTGCCAGCAGCTACCCCGGGACTGGGTACAATGAGCAGTTCTTC
CASSYPGTGYNEQFF
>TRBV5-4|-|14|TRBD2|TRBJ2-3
TGTGCCAGCAGCTCCCGGCGGGAGACAGATACGCAGTATTTT
CASSSRRETDTQYF
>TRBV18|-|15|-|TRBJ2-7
TGTGCCAGCTCACCAGACACGGGAAGGCCCTACGAGCAGTACTTC
CASSPDTGRPYEQYF
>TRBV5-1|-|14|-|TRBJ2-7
TGCGCCAGCAGCTTGGACCCTGCTACCTACGAGCAGTACTTC
CASSLDPATYEQYF
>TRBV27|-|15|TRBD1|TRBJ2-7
TGTGCCAGCAGTTTATACGGACAGGGGTCCTACGAGCAGTACTTC
CASSLYGQGSYEQYF
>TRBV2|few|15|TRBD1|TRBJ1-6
TGTGCCAGCAGTGGACAGGGCCCCTATAATTCACCCCTCCACTTT
CASSGQGPYNSPLHF
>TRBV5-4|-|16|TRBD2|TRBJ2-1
TGTGCCAGCAGCACGGGACTAGCGGGGGGGCGGGATGAGCAGTTCTTC
CASSTGLAGGRDEQFF
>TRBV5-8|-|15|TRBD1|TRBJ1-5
TGTGCCAGCAGCCCTGGACAGGGTGGCAATCAGCCCCAGCATTTT
CASSPGQGGNQPQHF
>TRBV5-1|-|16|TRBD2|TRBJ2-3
TGCGCCAGCAGCTCACAGGGTAGCGGGGGGGCAGATACGCAGTATTTT
CASSSQGSGGADTQYF
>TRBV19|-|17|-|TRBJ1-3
TGTGCCAGTAGTAGCCGTGTCGGGGCCAGCTCTGGAAACACCATATATTTT
CASSSRVGASSGNTIYF
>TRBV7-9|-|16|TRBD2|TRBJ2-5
TGTGCCAGCAGCTTAGAAGGGACTAGCGCCCAAGAGACCCAGTACTTC
CASSLEGTSAQETQYF
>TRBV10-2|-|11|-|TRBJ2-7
TGCGCCAGCAGCGACCTGGCCGAGCAGTACTTC
CASSDLAEQYF
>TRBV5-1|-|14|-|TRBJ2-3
TGCGCCACTTCAATGTCCGGGGTCTCAGATACGCAGTATTTT
CATSMSGVSDTQYF
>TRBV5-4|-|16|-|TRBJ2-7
TGTGCCAGCAGCTTGGGTGGAGGGGGAGGCTCCTACGAGCAGTACTTC
CASSLGGGGGSYEQYF
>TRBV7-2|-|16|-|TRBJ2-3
TGTGCCAGCAGCTTACGGGGAGCTACCAGCACAGATACGCAGTATTTT
CASSLRGATSTDTQYF
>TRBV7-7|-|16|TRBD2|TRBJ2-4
TGTGCCAGCAGTTCCAATCCCCGGGTAGCGGGGAACATTCAGTACTTC
CASSSNPRVAGNIQYF
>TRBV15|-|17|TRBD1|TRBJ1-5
TGTGCCACCAGCAGAGACTGGGGACAGGGAGGCAATCAGCCCCAGCATTTT
CATSRDWGQGGNQPQHF
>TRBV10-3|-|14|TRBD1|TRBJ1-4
TGTGCCATCAGCGCGGACAGGGGGCTTGAAAAACTGTTTTTT
CAISADRGLEKLFF
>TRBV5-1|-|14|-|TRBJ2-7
TGCGCCAGCAGCTTGGGCACGACCGGGGACGAGCAGTACTTC
CASSLGTTGDEQYF
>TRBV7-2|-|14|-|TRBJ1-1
TGTGCCAGCAGCTTAGACAGGGAGGCCACTGAAGCTTTCTTT
CASSLDREATEAFF
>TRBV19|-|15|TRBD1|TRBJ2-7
TGTGCCAGTAGTATAGCGACAGGGGTTTCCTACGAGCAGTACTTC
CASSIATGVSYEQYF
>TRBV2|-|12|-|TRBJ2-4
TGTGCCAGCAGTCTCGGACCTACTATTCAGTACTTC
CASSLGPTIQYF